This entry lists 28 T cell receptor beta chains sequenced from one sample in a study of cytomegalovirus exposure and HLA in healthy donors. Method: immunoSEQ multiplex PCR; TCRdb's copy keeps in-frame clones and lacks some. The table lists 200,000 or so clones, 75% to 90% of them singletons. Sequencing was performed on PBMCs. The source is a woman aged 18-29 years in good health and CMV-seronegative.

This clone was recorded many times. The chain couples TRBV19 to TRBJ1-5; D is uncertain. V lost 2 bases to trimming and J lost 0 bases, with 8 bases between them. The CDR3 has 15 residues. From germline, CDR1 is LNHDA and CDR2 SQIVND (reference sequence). Here the CDR3 DNA reads TGTGCCAGTAGTATAACTGGGTATAGCAATCAGCCCCAGCATTTT. Translated, it gives CASSITGYSNQPQHF.

This clone showed up many times. The chain combines TRBV18 with TRBJ2-5; D is unresolved. Per germline, CDR1 KGHSH and CDR2 LQKENI. The germline V and J ends were trimmed by 4 bases and 4 bases, with 13 bases remaining between them. The CDR3 has 14 residues. The CDR3 region is CASSLLKGRETQYF. The CDR3 DNA reads as TGTGCCAGCTCACTACTTAAGGGCCGAGAGACCCAGTACTTC.

The chain recombines TRBV5-1 with TRBJ2-1; TRBD2 aligns across 11 bases. The CDR3 length is 15 residues. Unmatched junction bases numbered 3, after V lost 1 base and J lost 6 bases. Germline loops: CDR1 SGHRS, CDR2 YFSETQ. The CDR3: CASSLISGRGNEQFF. The CDR3 DNA sequence: TGCGCCAGCAGCTTGATTAGCGGGAGGGGCAATGAGCAGTTCTTC.

The chain has TRBV29-1 and TRBJ1-1; the D is unclear. Trimming took off 0 bases at V and 1 base at J, with 9 bases between the two ends. The CDR3 runs 14 residues. The germline V gene has CDR1 SQVTM and CDR2 ANQGSEA. CDR3 in amino acids: CSVEDRRGNTEAFF. For the CDR3, the DNA is TGCAGCGTTGAAGATCGAAGAGGGAACACTGAAGCTTTCTTT.

The V and J genes are TRBV18 and TRBJ2-2; D is possibly TRBD2 (6 bases). Trimming shortened V by 3 bases and J by 6 bases, and 11 bases separated the two germline ends. The CDR3 spans 14 residues. From germline, CDR1 is KGHSH and CDR2 LQKENI. CDR3 protein: CASSPDPGAGELFF. In nucleotides, the CDR3 is TGTGCCAGCTCACCTGATCCGGGGGCCGGGGAGCTGTTTTTT. The variable domain in full, completed from reference TRBV18 and TRBJ2-2, reads NAGVMQNPRHLVRRRGQEARLRCSPMKGHSHVYWYRQLPEEGLKFMVYLQKENIIDESGMPKERFSAEFPKEGPSILRIQQVVRGDSAAYFCASSPDPGAGELFFGEGSRLTVL.

This clone came up a few times. The rearrangement uses TRBV5-1 and TRBJ2-1; D remains unclear. The V gene's germline CDR1 is SGHRS and CDR2 YFSETQ. This CDR3 is 12 amino acids long. Deletions cut 3 bases from V and 5 bases from J, with 6 bases between. The CDR3 DNA is TGCGCCAGCAGCTACGAGAACAATGAGCAGTTCTTC. It specifies CASSYENNEQFF.

This clone was seen a single time. The chain uses TRBV29-1 and TRBJ1-2; the D gene is possibly TRBD1 (6 bases). The germline CDR1 and CDR2 sequences are SQVTM and ANQGSEA. Trimming shortened V by 3 bases and J by 8 bases, and 16 bases separated the two germline ends. This CDR3 region has 13 residues. CDR3 sequence (DNA): TGCAGCGTTGATGCAGGGGAGGAGGCCGGCTACACCTTC. This translates into CSVDAGEEAGYTF.

A single count supports this clone. This chain connects TRBV10-2 to TRBJ2-2; weak D call: TRBD1 (5 bases). The CDR3 is made up of 15 amino acids. V lost 5 bases and J lost 1, with 11 bases in between. Looked up from germline, CDR1 is WSHSY and CDR2 is SAAADI. The CDR3 DNA is TGCGCCAGCAGTATCCAGGGAAGGAACACCGGGGAGCTGTTTTTT. This codes for CASSIQGRNTGELFF.

The CDR3 DNA follows: TGCGCCAGCAGTGAGTCCCTTAGTCGGGCAAGGAATACGCAGTATTTT. Protein: CASSESLSRARNTQYF. The chain combines TRBV10-1 with TRBJ2-3; D remains ambiguous. Germline values: CDR1 WNHNN, CDR2 SYGVQD (reference sequence). The ends were cut back, 0 bases at V and 7 bases at J, with 17 bases in the middle. This CDR3 has 16 residues.

This clone was observed a handful of times. The chain links TRBV5-6 to TRBJ1-1; weak D call: TRBD1 (6 bases). V lost 4 bases and J lost 5, with 12 bases in between. CDR3 size: 13 residues. CDR1 is SGHDT, CDR2 YYEEEE, per germline. In nucleotides, the CDR3 is TGTGCCAGCAGCCAGAAGGGGGGGACTGAAGCTTTCTTT. Its protein is CASSQKGGTEAFF.

The chain carries TRBV5-1 and TRBJ2-7; D may be TRBD1 (5 bases). V was shortened by 1 base and J by 6 bases, with 23 bases between the two germline ends. The CDR3 extends over 17 amino acids. CDR1 and CDR2 (germline): SGHRS, YFSETQ. Written as DNA, the CDR3 is TGCGCCAGCAGCTTGTCCGTTGGGGCGGTCAAAAGCTCCGAGCAGTACTTC. Amino acids: CASSLSVGAVKSSEQYF.

This chain joins TRBV18 and TRBJ2-2, with D possibly being TRBD2 (6 bases). CDR1 is KGHSH, CDR2 LQKENI, per germline. The CDR3 covers 16 residues. V lost 1 base to trimming and J lost 6 bases, with 15 bases between them. CDR3 bases: TGTGCCAGCTCACCACTTCCCCCCACGGGGGCCGGGGAGCTGTTTTTT. It encodes CASSPLPPTGAGELFF.

This chain uses TRBV2 with TRBJ2-5; D possibly corresponds to TRBD1 (6 bases). This CDR3 spans 13 amino acids. V shed 6 bases and J shed 2 bases, with 10 bases lying between them. Germline CDR1 SNHLY, CDR2 FYNNEI. The CDR3 here is CASRRQVQETQYF. In nucleotides, the CDR3 is TGTGCCAGCAGGAGACAGGTACAAGAGACCCAGTACTTC.

Concerning this clone itself: The junction does not match germline at one end; this may be a read error. The V gene is TRBV7-7, the J gene TRBJ2-1; possible D gene TRBD1, 6 bases. CDR1 SSHAT and CDR2 FNYEAQ come from the germline V gene (reference sequence). The CDR3 covers 15 residues. The CDR3 protein is CASSLGRGGYGEQFF. The CDR3 nucleotides read TGTGCTAGCAGCTTAGGCAGGGGCGGTTATGGTGAGCAGTTCTTC. Combining the CDR3 with reference TRBV7-7 and TRBJ2-1 gives the whole variable domain GAGVSQSPRYKVTKRGQDVTLRCDPISSHATLYWYQQALGQGPEFLTYFNYEAQPDKSGLPSDRFSAERPEGSISTLTIQRTEQRDSAMYRCASSLGRGGYGEQFFGPGTRLTVL.

This clone was seen only a few times. The CDR3 sequence is CASSPGGATNEKLFF. DNA of the CDR3: TGTGCCAGCAGCCCCGGGGGTGCAACTAATGAAAAACTGTTTTTT. The chain uses TRBV25-1 and TRBJ1-4; perhaps TRBD1 as D (5 bases). V lost 6 bases, J lost 0 bases, and 11 bases lay in between. Germline V gives CDR1 MGHDK, CDR2 SYGVNS. This CDR3 region has 15 residues.

This chain uses TRBV7-6 with TRBJ2-5; D remains unclear. V gave up 1 base and J gave up 7 bases, with 7 bases separating them. The CDR3 length is 12 residues. Germline V CDR1 and CDR2: SGHVS, FNYEAQ. The CDR3 region is CASSLERRTQYF. CDR3 DNA: TGTGCCAGCAGCTTAGAGCGTAGGACCCAGTACTTC.

The V call is TRBV19, the J call TRBJ2-3; a possible D gene is TRBD1 (6 bases). Germline V CDR1 and CDR2: LNHDA, SQIVND (reference sequence). Trimming took off 11 bases at V and 0 bases at J, with 12 bases between the two ends. The CDR3 sequence is 13 residues long. The CDR3 here is CAGLGASTDTQYF. The DNA of the CDR3 is TGTGCCGGACTGGGGGCGAGCACAGATACGCAGTATTTT.

J is TRBJ1-2 and V is TRBV11-2, with a tentative D call TRBD1 (5 bases). Trimming shortened V by 5 bases and J by 8 bases, and 18 bases separated the two germline ends. In germline, CDR1 is SGHAT, CDR2 FQNNGV. The length of the CDR3 is 14 residues. In nucleotides, the CDR3 is TGTGCCAGCAGCAGCGAAGGACACGGGTACGGCTACACCTTC. Translating it yields CASSSEGHGYGYTF.

The chain has TRBV6-5 and TRBJ2-3, with D possibly TRBD2 on 5 matching bases. This CDR3 comprises 11 residues. V lost 8 bases and J lost 5, with 8 bases in between. Germline CDR1 and CDR2: MNHEY and SVGAGI. CDR3 nucleotides: TGTGCCAGCGCACGGGGAGATACGCAGTATTTT. Translated, it gives CASARGDTQYF.

V usage is TRBV28 and J usage is TRBJ2-5; D possibly corresponds to TRBD1 (6 bases). The V end was cut by 7 bases, the J end by 4 bases, with 13 bases between. CDR1 is MDHEN and CDR2 is SYDVKM in the germline V gene. The CDR3 extends over 13 amino acids. The CDR3 nucleotides read TGTGCCAGCAAACGGGACAACGGAGAGACCCAGTACTTC. Protein product: CASKRDNGETQYF.

The rearrangement links TRBV18 to TRBJ1-2; D might be TRBD1 (5 bases). V was trimmed by 1 base and J by 2 bases, leaving 14 bases between them. This CDR3 region has 16 residues. The germline CDR1 and CDR2 sequences are KGHSH and LQKENI. CDR3 residues: CASSPQSSDINYGYTF. The CDR3 DNA sequence: TGTGCCAGCTCACCACAATCGTCGGACATAAACTATGGCTACACCTTC. The whole variable domain, filled in from reference TRBV18 and TRBJ1-2, reads NAGVMQNPRHLVRRRGQEARLRCSPMKGHSHVYWYRQLPEEGLKFMVYLQKENIIDESGMPKERFSAEFPKEGPSILRIQQVVRGDSAAYFCASSPQSSDINYGYTFGSGTRLTVV.

Concerning this clone: The same CDR3 arises from other DNA sequences in this sample as well. This chain links TRBV7-9 with TRBJ2-7; D ambiguous. From germline, CDR1 is SEHNR and CDR2 FQNEAQ (reference sequence). The CDR3 has 12 amino acids. The germline V and J ends were trimmed by 5 bases and 0 bases, with 5 bases remaining between them. As DNA, the CDR3 is TGTGCCAGCAGCCGGAGCTCCTACGAGCAGTACTTC. Protein: CASSRSSYEQYF. The full variable domain, rest sourced from reference TRBV7-9 and TRBJ2-7, is DTGVSQNPRHKITKRGQNVTFRCDPISEHNRLYWYRQTLGQGPEFLTYFQNEAQLEKSRLLSDRFSAERPKGSFSTLEIQRTEQGDSAMYLCASSRSSYEQYFGPGTRLTVT.

The sample holds one count of this clone. The J gene is TRBJ1-1, the V gene TRBV6-1, with D possibly matching TRBD1 (6 bases). CDR1 MNHNS and CDR2 SASEGT come from the germline V gene. The CDR3 contains 13 residues. V was clipped by 11 bases and J by 3 bases, with 16 bases between them. Written as DNA, the CDR3 is TGTGCCGTACCGGACAGAAAGTACACTGAAGCTTTCTTT. Amino acid sequence: CAVPDRKYTEAFF.

Only a few counts were recorded for this clone. The rearrangement links TRBV27 to TRBJ2-3; 8 positions match TRBD1. This CDR3 is built from 14 residues. The germline gives CDR1 MNHEY, CDR2 SMNVEV (reference sequence). Trimming took 11 bases from V and 0 from J; bases not matched to a gene: 7. CDR3 in amino acids: CACRQGRSTDTQYF. The DNA of the CDR3 is TGTGCCTGCCGACAGGGGAGAAGCACAGATACGCAGTATTTT.

The genes are TRBV5-1 and TRBJ2-3; D gene unclear. The CDR3 has 14 amino acids. The V and J ends lost 0 bases and 4 bases respectively, with 9 bases between them. The germline V gene has CDR1 SGHRS and CDR2 YFSETQ. The CDR3 reads CASSLVPAPDTQYF. Here the CDR3 DNA reads TGCGCCAGCAGCTTGGTGCCCGCCCCAGATACGCAGTATTTT.

The chain employs TRBV25-1 and TRBJ2-3; the D is unclear. V lost 10 bases, J lost 4 bases, and 12 bases lay in between. The CDR3 extends over 12 amino acids. Germline V gene lookup returns CDR1 MGHDK and CDR2 SYGVNS. This chain's CDR3 is CATKPRADTQYF. The CDR3 DNA reads TGTGCCACCAAACCCCGGGCAGATACGCAGTATTTT.

The chain has TRBV7-2 and TRBJ1-4; 7 bases line up with TRBD1. The V gene end was trimmed by 3 bases and the J gene end by 8 bases; junction bases not matched to a gene: 15. From germline, CDR1 is SGHTA and CDR2 FQGNSA. CDR3 length: 17 amino acids. The chain's CDR3 is CASSFLDGQAFGEKLFF. CDR3 bases: TGTGCCAGCAGCTTCCTCGACGGACAGGCCTTTGGGGAAAAACTGTTTTTT.

Here the CDR3 DNA reads TGCGCCAGCAGCCAAGATAGGGGAGGGACAACTGAAGCTTTCTTT. Translation gives CASSQDRGGTTEAFF. This chain joins TRBV4-1 and TRBJ1-1; a possible D gene is TRBD1 (6 bases). V lost 0 bases to trimming and J lost 5 bases, with 13 bases between them. There are 15 residues in the CDR3. Per germline, CDR1 MGHRA and CDR2 YSYEKL.